This TCR beta chain was retrieved from a study of cytomegalovirus exposure and HLA in healthy donors. Points on this clone: Its antigen is unidentified.

With 60 Vbeta and 13 Jbeta primers, the PCR was carried out. Profiled with immunoSEQ multiplex PCR; TCRdb holds only in-frame clones, not every one. The sample shows some 180,000 clones, about 77% of them seen only once. The CDR3 length is 14 residues. CDR1 is MDHEN and CDR2 is SYDVKM in the germline V gene. Trimming pared 6 bases from V and 0 bases from J, leaving 9 bases between. Regarding the study as a whole: HLA allele associations emerged for around 16,000 TCR beta sequences in a later analysis, at 0.05 false discovery rate. The authors excluded some V segments, including TRBV6-2 and TRBV6-3, as indistinguishable. In most subjects, TCR beta sequences reportedly gave accurate predictions of HLA-A and HLA-B alleles. The authors enumerated 164 TCR beta chains as linked to cytomegalovirus.

The sequencing sample was made of PBMCs. The chain uses TRBV28 and TRBJ1-3; no clear D gene. This TCR was recovered from a woman younger than 45 in good health and CMV-seropositive. Written as DNA, the CDR3 is TGTGCCAGCAGCCAAGTGAGCTCTGGAAACACCATATATTTT. Amino acid sequence: CASSQVSSGNTIYF.